This T cell receptor (beta chain) appears in the sequencing data of a study of blood T cell repertoires in COVID-19. Per the authors' pipeline: Estimates of nucleated cell counts were drawn from the amplification of reference gene primers. Method: immunoSEQ multiplex PCR; TCRdb's copy keeps in-frame clones and lacks some. The D gene and trimming were derived from the DNA, and the V and J assignments and clone size from that table. The sample lists hundreds of thousands of clones, about nine tenths seen once, with around 6% in the top ten. With 4 bases clipped from V and 6 bases from J, the junction kept 5 bases outside the gene matches. The CDR3 is 15 residues long. Germline lookup yields CDR1 MNHEY and CDR2 SVGAGI.

Sequencing was done on a sample of peripheral blood. The gene calls are TRBV6-5 and TRBJ2-3, with 12 bases identical to TRBD2. The TCR comes from a man aged 55-75 years who had recovered from COVID-19. CDR3 sequence reads: CASSSTSGSDDTQYF. As DNA, the CDR3 is TGTGCCAGCAGTTCGACTAGCGGGAGTGACGATACGCAGTATTTT.